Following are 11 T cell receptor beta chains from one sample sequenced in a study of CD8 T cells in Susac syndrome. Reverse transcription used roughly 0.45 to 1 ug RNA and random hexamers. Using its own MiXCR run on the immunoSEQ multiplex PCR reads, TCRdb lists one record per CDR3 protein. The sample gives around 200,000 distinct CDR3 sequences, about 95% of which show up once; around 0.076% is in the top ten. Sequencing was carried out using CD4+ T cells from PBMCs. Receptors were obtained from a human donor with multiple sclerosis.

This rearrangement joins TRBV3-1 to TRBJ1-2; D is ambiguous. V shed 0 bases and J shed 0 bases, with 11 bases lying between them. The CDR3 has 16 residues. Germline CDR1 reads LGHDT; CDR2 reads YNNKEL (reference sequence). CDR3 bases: TGTGCCAGCAGCCAAGAACACGCCGGACCTAACTATGGCTACACCTTC. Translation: CASSQEHAGPNYGYTF.

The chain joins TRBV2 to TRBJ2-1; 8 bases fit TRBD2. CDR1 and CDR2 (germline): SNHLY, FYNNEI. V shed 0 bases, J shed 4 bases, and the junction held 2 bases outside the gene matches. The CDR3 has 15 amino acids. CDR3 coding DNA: TGTGCCAGCAGTGAAGCCACTAGCGGTTACAATGAGCAGTTCTTC. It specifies CASSEATSGYNEQFF. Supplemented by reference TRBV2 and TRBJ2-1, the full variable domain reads EPEVTQTPSHQVTQMGQEVILRCVPISNHLYFYWYRQILGQKVEFLVSFYNNEISEKSEIFDDQFSVERPDGSNFTLKIRSTKLEDSAMYFCASSEATSGYNEQFFGPGTRLTVL.

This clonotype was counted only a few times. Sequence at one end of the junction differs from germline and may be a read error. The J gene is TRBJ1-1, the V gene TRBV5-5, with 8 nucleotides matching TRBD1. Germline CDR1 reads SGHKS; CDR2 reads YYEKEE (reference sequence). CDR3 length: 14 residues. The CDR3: CASSLEGRGLLGIF. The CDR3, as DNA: TGTGCCAGCAGCTTGGAGGGCAGGGGGCTCCTTGGGATCTTT.

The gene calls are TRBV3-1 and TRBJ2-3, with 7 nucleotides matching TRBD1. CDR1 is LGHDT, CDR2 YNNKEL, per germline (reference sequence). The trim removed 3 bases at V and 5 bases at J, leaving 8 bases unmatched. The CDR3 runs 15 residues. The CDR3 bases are TGTGCCAGCAGCCATCCCACCCGGGACAGAGATACGCAGTATTTT. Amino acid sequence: CASSHPTRDRDTQYF.

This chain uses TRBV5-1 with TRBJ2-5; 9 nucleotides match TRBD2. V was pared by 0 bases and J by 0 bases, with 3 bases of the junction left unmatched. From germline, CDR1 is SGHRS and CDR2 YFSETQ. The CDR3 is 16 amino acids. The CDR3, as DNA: TGCGCCAGCAGCTTGGGTAGCGGGGGAAACCAAGAGACCCAGTACTTC. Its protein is CASSLGSGGNQETQYF.

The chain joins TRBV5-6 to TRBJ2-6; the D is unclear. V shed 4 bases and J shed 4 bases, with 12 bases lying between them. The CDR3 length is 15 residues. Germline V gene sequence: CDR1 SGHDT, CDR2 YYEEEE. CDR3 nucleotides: TGTGCCAGCAGCCTGGATCCTGGGGGGGCCAACGTCCTGACTTTC. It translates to CASSLDPGGANVLTF.

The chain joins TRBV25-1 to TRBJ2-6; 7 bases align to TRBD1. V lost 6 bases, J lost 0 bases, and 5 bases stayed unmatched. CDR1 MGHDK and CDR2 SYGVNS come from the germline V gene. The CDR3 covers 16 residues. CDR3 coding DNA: TGTGCCAGCAGCCGGGACAGCACCTCTGGGGCCAACGTCCTGACTTTC. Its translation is CASSRDSTSGANVLTF.

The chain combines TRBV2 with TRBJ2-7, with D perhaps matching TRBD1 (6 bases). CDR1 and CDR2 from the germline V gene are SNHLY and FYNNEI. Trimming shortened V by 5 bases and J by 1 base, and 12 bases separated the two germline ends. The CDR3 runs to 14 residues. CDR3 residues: CASSYRTESYEQYF. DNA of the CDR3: TGTGCCAGCAGTTATAGGACAGAGTCCTACGAGCAGTACTTC.

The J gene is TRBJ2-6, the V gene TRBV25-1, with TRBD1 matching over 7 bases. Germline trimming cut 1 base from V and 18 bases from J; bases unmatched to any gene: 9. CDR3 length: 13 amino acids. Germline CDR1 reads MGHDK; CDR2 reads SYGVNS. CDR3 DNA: TGTGCCAGCAGTGAATTCGCTAGGGACAGTCCGACTTTC. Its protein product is CASSEFARDSPTF.

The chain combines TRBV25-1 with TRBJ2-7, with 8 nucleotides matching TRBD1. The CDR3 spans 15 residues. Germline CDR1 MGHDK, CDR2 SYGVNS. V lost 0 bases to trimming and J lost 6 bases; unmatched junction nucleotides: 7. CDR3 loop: CASSEYRGRLSEQYF. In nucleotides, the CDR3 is TGTGCCAGCAGTGAATACAGGGGGCGATTAAGCGAGCAGTACTTC.

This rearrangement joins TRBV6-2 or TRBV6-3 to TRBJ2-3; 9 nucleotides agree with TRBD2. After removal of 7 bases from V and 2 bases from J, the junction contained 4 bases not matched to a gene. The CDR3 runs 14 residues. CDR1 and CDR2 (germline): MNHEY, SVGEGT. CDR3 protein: CASTLAGSTDTQYF. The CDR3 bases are TGTGCCAGCACCCTAGCGGGGTCCACAGATACGCAGTATTTT.